Presented here are 26 T cell receptor beta chains from one specimen sequenced in a study of OX40 agonist ivuxolimab in advanced cancers. The repertoire was sequenced with immunoSEQ multiplex PCR; TCRdb's copy has only in-frame clones and lacks some. The repertoire holds around 40,000 clones, about 92% seen once, with roughly 9% in the top ten. The sample here was CD4+ or CD8+ T cells sorted from blood, taken in a trial of the OX40 agonist ivuxolimab. All receptors derive from an adult with an advanced solid tumor such as melanoma, head and neck, liver or kidney cancer.

The J gene is TRBJ2-3, the V gene TRBV7-2, with 10 bases lining up with TRBD2. Germline values: CDR1 SGHTA, CDR2 FQGNSA. CDR3 size: 15 residues. V trimming: 5 bases; J trimming: 4 bases; junction bases outside the gene matches: 6. The CDR3 coding sequence is TGTGCCAGCAGCATACTAGCGGGATCGCCAGATACGCAGTATTTT. Translated: CASSILAGSPDTQYF.

This clone was seen only once. The gene calls are TRBV13 and TRBJ1-1; unclear D gene. Trimming removed 4 bases at V and 1 base at J, with 13 bases between. The germline gives CDR1 PRHDT, CDR2 FYEKMQ (reference sequence). The CDR3 is 15 amino acids. CDR3 residues: CASSSPVTSNTEAFF. Here the CDR3 DNA reads TGTGCCAGCAGCTCCCCCGTGACCTCGAACACTGAAGCTTTCTTT.

V is TRBV27 and J is TRBJ1-2; no firm D call. This CDR3 is built from 13 residues. Germline values: CDR1 MNHEY, CDR2 SMNVEV (reference sequence). V was pared by 4 bases and J by 4 bases, with 10 bases between. CDR3 residues: CASSSSPRYGYTF. The DNA of the CDR3 is TGTGCCAGCAGTTCTAGTCCACGCTATGGCTACACCTTC.

The genes are TRBV7-8 and TRBJ2-1; TRBD2 matches 10 bases. This CDR3 has 15 residues. Per the germline V gene, CDR1 is SGHVS and CDR2 is FQNEAQ. J gave up 7 bases and V 3 bases, and 6 bases lay outside the gene matches. The CDR3, as DNA: TGTGCCAGCAGCTTTAGAACTAGCGGGGAGAATGAGCAGTTCTTC. Its translation: CASSFRTSGENEQFF.

J is TRBJ1-5 and V is TRBV9, with unresolved D. Trimming left V 3 bases short and J 5 bases short, with 9 bases between. Germline loops: CDR1 SGDLS, CDR2 YYNGEE. CDR3 size: 13 residues. CDR3 loop: CASSEGPYQPQHF. The CDR3 nucleotides read TGTGCCAGCAGCGAGGGTCCCTATCAGCCCCAGCATTTT.

The chain links TRBV7-3 to TRBJ1-2; a weak D match, TRBD1 (5 bases). Germline values: CDR1 SGHTA, CDR2 FQGTGA. The CDR3 extends over 13 amino acids. V was cut by 5 bases and J by 4 bases, with 11 bases left in between. CDR3 sequence (DNA): TGTGCCAGCAGCCCGGGGGGGGGCTATGGCTACACCTTC. Its protein product is CASSPGGGYGYTF.

The chain employs TRBV7-9 and TRBJ1-1, with D unresolved. This CDR3 contains 14 residues. CDR1 and CDR2 (germline): SEHNR, FQNEAQ (reference sequence). V was pared by 1 base and J by 6 bases, with 12 bases between. The CDR3 sequence is CASSLDGPLSEAFF. The DNA of the CDR3 is TGTGCCAGCAGCTTAGATGGTCCTCTCTCTGAAGCTTTCTTT.

V gene TRBV7-9 combines with J gene TRBJ1-2; weak D call: TRBD1 (6 bases). The V gene's germline CDR1 is SEHNR and CDR2 FQNEAQ (reference sequence). Trimming cost V 7 bases and J 4 bases, with 19 bases left between them. The CDR3 totals 15 residues. This chain's CDR3 is CASILGPGAPYGYTF. The DNA of the CDR3 is TGTGCCAGCATCCTAGGACCAGGGGCCCCCTATGGCTACACCTTC.

This chain joins TRBV7-9 and TRBJ1-1; D perhaps matches TRBD1 (5 bases). The CDR3 runs to 11 residues. V shed 7 bases and J shed 10 bases, with 13 bases lying between them. CDR1 SEHNR and CDR2 FQNEAQ come from the germline V gene (reference sequence). CDR3: CASTPGGRAFF. The CDR3 coding sequence is TGTGCCAGCACCCCCGGGGGTAGAGCTTTCTTT. Full variable domain (remainder filled in from reference TRBV7-9 and TRBJ1-1): DTGVSQNPRHKITKRGQNVTFRCDPISEHNRLYWYRQTLGQGPEFLTYFQNEAQLEKSRLLSDRFSAERPKGSFSTLEIQRTEQGDSAMYLCASTPGGRAFFGQGTRLTVV.

The CDR3 protein is CASSIERRQGIAGANVLTF. The CDR3 DNA reads TGTGCCAGTAGTATAGAGAGGAGACAGGGGATCGCTGGGGCCAACGTCCTGACTTTC. The V gene is TRBV19, the J gene TRBJ2-6; 8 positions agree with TRBD1. This CDR3 has 19 residues. Germline V gene lookup returns CDR1 LNHDA and CDR2 SQIVND (reference sequence). V lost 0 bases, J lost 2 bases, and 9 bases stayed unmatched. The complete variable domain, with remaining parts taken from reference TRBV19 and TRBJ2-6, reads DGGITQSPKYLFRKEGQNVTLSCEQNLNHDAMYWYRQDPGQGLRLIYYSQIVNDFQKGDIAEGYSVSREKKESFPLTVTSAQKNPTAFYLCASSIERRQGIAGANVLTFGAGSRLTVL.

This clone came up once. The chain combines TRBV13 with TRBJ2-1, with D possibly being TRBD2 (5 bases). Trimming removed 5 bases at V and 5 bases at J, with 7 bases between. CDR1 and CDR2 from the germline V gene are PRHDT and FYEKMQ (reference sequence). This CDR3 contains 12 residues. The DNA for the CDR3 is TGTGCCAGCAGCCCGGGGAACAATGAGCAGTTCTTC. The encoded protein is CASSPGNNEQFF.

The V gene is TRBV6-4, the J gene TRBJ2-3; 7 nucleotides align to TRBD2. This CDR3 has 16 residues. V shed 0 bases and J 6 bases; nucleotides not matched to a gene: 9. The V gene's germline CDR1 is MRHNA and CDR2 SNTAGT. This chain's CDR3 is CASSDSAGALLDTQYF. The CDR3 DNA follows: TGTGCCAGCAGTGACTCGGCGGGAGCCCTCTTGGATACGCAGTATTTT.

The chain is built from TRBV7-3 and TRBJ2-6; no clear D. The germline CDR1 and CDR2 sequences are SGHTA and FQGTGA. The CDR3 contains 17 residues. V lost 3 bases and J lost 0, with 12 bases in between. CDR3: CASSLKRQLSGANVLTF. The CDR3 DNA reads TGTGCCAGCAGCTTGAAGCGCCAACTCTCTGGGGCCAACGTCCTGACTTTC.

The J gene is TRBJ2-6, the V gene TRBV27; 8 bases fit TRBD1. Germline V gene lookup returns CDR1 MNHEY and CDR2 SMNVEV (reference sequence). V dropped 2 bases and J dropped 0; count of bases not matched to a gene: 18. CDR3 length: 22 residues. The CDR3 reads CASSLKSLWTGPTYSGANVLTF. The CDR3 DNA reads TGTGCCAGCAGTTTAAAATCCCTTTGGACAGGGCCAACTTACTCTGGGGCCAACGTCCTGACTTTC.

This chain connects TRBV29-1 to TRBJ1-2, with no clear D. The ends were cut back, 8 bases at V and 2 bases at J, with 9 bases in the middle. The CDR3 totals 11 residues. Per germline, CDR1 SQVTM and CDR2 ANQGSEA. The chain's CDR3 is CSMIDNYGYTF. CDR3 sequence (DNA): TGCAGCATGATAGACAACTATGGCTACACCTTC. The complete variable domain, with remaining parts taken from reference TRBV29-1 and TRBJ1-2, reads SAVISQKPSRDICQRGTSLTIQCQVDSQVTMMFWYRQQPGQSLTLIATANQGSEATYESGFVIDKFPISRPNLTFSTLTVSNMSPEDSSIYLCSMIDNYGYTFGSGTRLTVV.

The chain carries TRBV7-9 and TRBJ2-2, with D hard to call. The V end lost 2 bases, the J end lost 3 bases, and 7 bases lay between the germline ends. CDR3 length: 14 amino acids. The germline CDR1 and CDR2 sequences are SEHNR and FQNEAQ (reference sequence). CDR3 DNA sequence: TGTGCCAGCAGCTTAATCATGGACACCGGGGAGCTGTTTTTT. The encoded protein is CASSLIMDTGELFF.

This chain links TRBV28 with TRBJ2-7; TRBD1 is a possible D gene (6 bases). The germline gives CDR1 MDHEN, CDR2 SYDVKM. This CDR3 comprises 13 residues. Trimming took 6 bases from V and 5 from J, leaving 14 bases between them. CDR3 bases: TGTGCCAGCAGCCAACAGGGCTGGGACGAGCAGTACTTC. Amino acids: CASSQQGWDEQYF.

The sample holds one count of this clone. The rearrangement links TRBV2 to TRBJ1-5, with 8 bases lining up with TRBD1. The CDR3 consists of 15 residues. J was trimmed by 4 bases and V by 4 bases; bases with no gene match: 6. Germline values: CDR1 SNHLY, CDR2 FYNNEI. The CDR3 here is CASSGDRSLNQPQHF. Written as DNA, the CDR3 is TGTGCCAGCAGTGGGGACAGGTCCTTAAATCAGCCCCAGCATTTT.

This sequence joins TRBV14 and TRBJ2-1; D is unresolved. Germline V CDR1 and CDR2: SGHDN, FVKESK. The CDR3 totals 16 residues. The ends were cut back, 1 base at V and 0 bases at J, with 10 bases in the middle. Written as DNA, the CDR3 is TGTGCCAGCAGCCAAGGGGCGAGGAGCTCCTACAATGAGCAGTTCTTC. Translating it yields CASSQGARSSYNEQFF.

In this sample, this clone turned up a few times. The J gene is TRBJ2-7, the V gene TRBV29-1, with D uncertain. Trimming took 3 bases from V and 3 from J, leaving 6 bases between them. Germline V CDR1 and CDR2: SQVTM, ANQGSEA. The CDR3 totals 11 residues. In DNA form, the CDR3 reads TGCAGCGTTGATCTCGGCTACGAGCAGTACTTC. Its translation is CSVDLGYEQYF.

The chain links TRBV7-2 to TRBJ2-1; 7 nucleotides match TRBD2. The CDR3 runs 18 residues. Trimming at V came to 2 bases and at J to 0 bases, leaving 10 bases not matched to a gene. Germline V gene lookup returns CDR1 SGHTA and CDR2 FQGNSA. The CDR3 nucleotides are TGTGCCAGCAGCTTATTTGGGAGGGCTCGGATCTCCTACAATGAGCAGTTCTTC. This encodes CASSLFGRARISYNEQFF. Full variable domain (remainder filled in from reference TRBV7-2 and TRBJ2-1): GAGVSQSPSNKVTEKGKDVELRCDPISGHTALYWYRQSLGQGLEFLIYFQGNSAPDKSGLPSDRFSAERTGGSVSTLTIQRTQQEDSAVYLCASSLFGRARISYNEQFFGPGTRLTVL.

This sequence joins TRBV11-2 and TRBJ2-7; TRBD2 matches 11 bases. The CDR3 totals 15 residues. Trimming took 5 bases from V and 3 from J; bases not matched to a gene: 6. The germline V gene has CDR1 SGHAT and CDR2 FQNNGV. The chain's CDR3 is CASSTGTSGFYEQYV. The DNA of the CDR3 is TGTGCCAGCAGCACGGGGACTAGCGGTTTCTACGAGCAGTACGTC.

The chain links TRBV6-5 to TRBJ2-2; D ambiguous. The V and J ends lost 4 bases and 6 bases respectively, with 3 bases between them. The CDR3 length is 11 residues. The germline CDR1 and CDR2 sequences are MNHEY and SVGAGI. The chain's CDR3 is CASSLAGELFF. The CDR3 DNA sequence: TGTGCCAGCAGTTTGGCCGGGGAGCTGTTTTTT.

This rearrangement joins TRBV19 to TRBJ2-6, with no clear D. Germline V gene data show CDR1 as LNHDA and CDR2 as SQIVND (reference sequence). V gave up 3 bases and J gave up 0 bases, with 12 bases separating them. The CDR3 totals 17 residues. The CDR3 loop is CASSILGRLSGANVLTF. The CDR3, as DNA: TGTGCCAGTAGTATCTTAGGACGGCTCTCTGGGGCCAACGTCCTGACTTTC.

The chain is built from TRBV7-9 and TRBJ2-5; D is unclear. The germline V and J ends were trimmed by 1 base and 5 bases, with 5 bases remaining between them. Germline V gene data show CDR1 as SEHNR and CDR2 as FQNEAQ (reference sequence). The length of the CDR3 is 12 residues. CDR3 sequence (DNA): TGTGCCAGCAGCTTAGTGCGGGAGACCCAGTACTTC. Translating gives CASSLVRETQYF.

The chain has TRBV4-1 and TRBJ2-2, with TRBD2 matching 7 bases. The J segment lost 0 bases and the V segment lost 3 bases, leaving 4 bases of the junction unmatched. The CDR3 totals 16 residues. CDR1 and CDR2 from the germline V gene are MGHRA and YSYEKL. The CDR3 is CASSHSSGANTGELFF. Written as DNA, the CDR3 is TGCGCCAGCAGCCACTCCAGCGGGGCGAACACCGGGGAGCTGTTTTTT.